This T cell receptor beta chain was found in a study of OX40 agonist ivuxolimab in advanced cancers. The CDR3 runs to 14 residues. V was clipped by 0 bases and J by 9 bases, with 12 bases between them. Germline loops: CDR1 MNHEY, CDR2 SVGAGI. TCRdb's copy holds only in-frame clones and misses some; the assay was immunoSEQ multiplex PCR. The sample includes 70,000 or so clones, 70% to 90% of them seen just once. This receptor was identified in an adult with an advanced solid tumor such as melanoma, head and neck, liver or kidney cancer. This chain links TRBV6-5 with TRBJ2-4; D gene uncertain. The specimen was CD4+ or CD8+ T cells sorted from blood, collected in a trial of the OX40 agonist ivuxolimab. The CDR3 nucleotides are TGTGCCAGCAGTTACTCCCTGCGAGCGAGCATTCAGTACTTC. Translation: CASSYSLRASIQYF.